This TCR beta chain was captured by sequencing in a study of sequential checkpoint blockade in melanoma. Background on the study: Each arm's sequence ended with maintenance nivolumab.

Relative to its sample, this clone is medium-sized. Assay used: immunoSEQ multiplex PCR; TCRdb lists only in-frame clones, some missing. The sample contains approximately 430 clones, roughly 15% of which appear only once. Documented treatment: randomized to nivolumab then ipilimumab (arm A) or the reverse (arm B). Trimming removed 3 bases from V and 8 bases from J, with 14 bases in between. This CDR3 has 15 residues. Germline V gene sequence: CDR1 SGHNT, CDR2 YENEEA. This material consisted of tumor tissue (inferred from file names), taken from a patient given nivolumab and ipilimumab in sequence. The sequence came from a human donor with melanoma. This chain links TRBV11-3 with TRBJ1-6; D remains unclear. CDR3 region: CASSFGVDRDSPLHF. CDR3 DNA: TGTGCCAGCAGCTTTGGAGTGGATAGGGATTCACCCCTCCACTTT.